This T cell receptor (beta chain) was profiled in a study of shared T cell receptors in the human thymus (dated by TCRdb to 2020 to 2023). A note on the overall study: The study examined how self-reactive, shared T-cell receptor alpha chains are generated in the human thymus.

The library was made by the immunoSEQ multiplex PCR assay. Entries here come from immuneACCESS through TCRdb and include only in-frame sequences with V and J called. Some clones fail to appear in such tables; in the studies checked, an unresolved V gene covers under half of the shortfall, and the cause of the remainder is unknown. Recorded for this sample are roughly 660,000 clones; approximately 87% of them occurred a single time. Over 0.008% of the sample rests with the top ten. This clone came up once. The clone's antigen remains unknown. Nothing much larger sits one base from this clone, and base qualities are not available. The CDR3 starts with the cysteine, ends with the phenylalanine, and has 15 residues. Left in the record is the CDR3 DNA by itself, 45 bases read in frame from the first base. According to the germline V gene (reference sequence), CDR1 reads SEHNR and CDR2 reads FQNEAQ. At the junction V is shortened by 1 base and J by 4 bases, with 13 bases in between.

These data were also reused for a study on human thymus T cells. In that second paper, the authors write: Immunologically healthy infants undergoing open corrective cardiac surgery for congenital heart defects in Finland were used as donors. The thymus tissue came from surgical resects taken out during corrective cardiac surgery. Both the thymic and the peripheral blood repertoires appeared to show biased V and J gene segment usage. The related research reported highly overlapping thymic TCR repertoires among unrelated individuals. TCR alpha and beta repertoires from about 8 infant thymus samples and a few related peripheral blood samples were characterized in the study. The infant donors were about 7 to 250 days old, and the cohort included several males and two females. Thymocytes were released mechanically from tissue and stored at -70 °C as pellets of roughly 9.5-31 million cells. Genomic DNA was extracted from frozen cell pellets with a QIAsymphony instrument. The immunoSEQ multiplex PCR assay was used to amplify the TCRB and TCRAD loci from a standardized quantity of quality-controlled genomic DNA. The amplicons covered the V(D)J region and were long enough to include the CDR3 and to identify the V and J genes. The commercial immunoSEQ service was used to sequence amplicons on an Illumina platform. Primer bias and sequencing errors were corrected as previously described, and TCRAD and TCRB were defined on the basis of the IMGT database. Analysis of the repertoires was done with immunoSEQ Analyzer 3.0 and VDJTools and included basic statistics, V/J segment usage, diversity estimates, rarefaction and pairwise overlap. Chao1, ChaoE, Efron-Thisted, Shannon and inverse Simpson indices were used to estimate diversity, which was also estimated on datasets down-sampled to the smallest sample. Repertoire overlap was determined by strict matching of CDR3 nucleotide sequence, V gene and J gene, and Jaccard-based multidimensional scaling clustering was applied. On average, thymus samples yielded 810,000 or so unique TCRB clonotypes, whereas blood samples yielded about 80,000.

Recombination linked TRBV7-9 to TRBJ1-1; the best D guess is TRBD1, with 5 bases matching. The sequence was collected from a boy younger than two with a congenital heart defect. Donor details come from another sample of the same person, matched by shared clones. The sample consisted of thymocytes. For the CDR3, the sequence is CASSLDGAVGTEAFF. The base sequence is TGTGCCAGCAGCTTAGATGGGGCCGTAGGCACTGAAGCTTTCTTT. Extended through the reference TRBV7-9 and TRBJ1-1 proteins, this CDR3 yields the full variable domain: DTGVSQNPRHKITKRGQNVTFRCDPISEHNRLYWYRQTLGQGPEFLTYFQNEAQLEKSRLLSDRFSAERPKGSFSTLEIQRTEQGDSAMYLCASSLDGAVGTEAFFGQGTRLTVV.